The sequence of this T cell receptor beta chain was determined in a study of vaccination and CD4 T cells after COVID-19. Turning to the study itself: Convalescent patients, SARS-CoV-2 positive by nasal swab PCR, comprised fewer than ten mild cases and one severe case.

The CDR3 totals 14 residues. The germline CDR1 and CDR2 sequences are DFQATT and SNEGSKA (reference sequence). The treatment here: roughly nine-day PBMC culture with coronavirus spike peptide pools or control peptides (ViraFEST assay). Researchers used the Oncomine TCR Beta short-read assay to sequence DNA from cultured CD4+ T cells. Genomic DNA was extracted from cultured CD4+ T cells. TCRdb recomputed calls from the PCR reads with MiXCR, one row per CDR3 protein. Counted here are fewer than 5,000 distinct CDR3 sequences, 40% to 55% occurring once; the ten biggest clones make up around 57%. On this clonotype itself: Its antigen is not identified. Germline is not matched at one junction end, which may reflect a read error.

Sequencing was carried out using CD4+ T cells from blood, cultured in vitro. This sequence originates from a human donor who had recovered from COVID-19. This chain links TRBV20-1 with TRBJ1-5; 7 positions match TRBD1. The CDR3: CSAREQGSWQPQHF. CDR3 nucleotide sequence: TGCAGTGCTCGAGAACAGGGGAGTTGGCAGCCCCAGCATTTT.